A single sample gave rise to the 25 T cell receptor beta chains below, sequenced in a study of post-analysis software for immune sequencing data. Study-wide results and caveats: Patients carried roughly 5 TRBV segments more frequently than controls did, and TRBV5-6, TRBV5-1 and TRBV20-1 were among them.

The antigens for these receptors are not known. Researchers reported that TCR beta cDNA libraries carried unique molecular identifiers. TCRdb used MiXCR to reprocess the PCR reads, holding one entry per CDR3 protein. The sample gives fewer than 700,000 distinct CDR3 sequences, roughly two fifths of which show up once; more than 1.5% is in the top ten. Sequencing was performed on blood. The source of these receptors is a girl under 18 with multiple sclerosis.

The chain joins TRBV6-2 or TRBV6-3 to TRBJ2-7; no firm D call. V was pared by 11 bases and J by 0 bases, with 11 bases between. The CDR3 covers 12 residues. Germline V lookup: CDR1 MNHEY, CDR2 SVGEGT. CDR3 sequence reads: CAVDVSSYEQYF. The CDR3 DNA reads as TGTGCCGTGGACGTAAGCTCCTACGAGCAGTACTTC.

This clonotype was detected only a few times. This rearrangement joins TRBV3-1 to TRBJ1-5; D uncertain. The CDR3 spans 12 residues. CDR1 LGHDT and CDR2 YNNKEL come from the germline V gene (reference sequence). The V gene lost 5 bases and the J gene lost 10 bases, with 12 bases spanning the gap. This CDR3 reads CASSSAGNPQHF. CDR3 nucleotides: TGTGCCAGCAGCTCAGCGGGCAACCCCCAGCATTTT.

The V and J genes are TRBV7-2 and TRBJ1-2; D is unresolved. V lost 0 bases and J lost 4, with 18 bases in between. Per germline, CDR1 SGHTA and CDR2 FQGNSA. This CDR3 is 17 amino acids long. The CDR3 DNA sequence: TGTGCCAGCAGCTTAGCGCTAGGCCCAAAACGGGGCTATGGCTACACCTTC. It encodes CASSLALGPKRGYGYTF.

V is TRBV20-1 and J is TRBJ2-1, with 15 nucleotides matching TRBD2. Germline trimming cut 2 bases from V and 7 bases from J; bases unmatched to any gene: 6. The CDR3 sequence is 16 residues long. Per the germline V gene, CDR1 is DFQATT and CDR2 is SNEGSKA (reference sequence). CDR3 region: CSARYGTSGGWNEQFF. Here the CDR3 DNA reads TGCAGTGCTAGATACGGGACTAGCGGGGGGTGGAATGAGCAGTTCTTC.

Points on this clonotype: One end of the junction is discordant with germline, which a read error may explain. The chain links TRBV20-1 to TRBJ2-7, with D possibly called TRBD1 or TRBD2 (5 bases each). Germline assignment: CDR1 DFQATT and CDR2 SNEGSKA (reference sequence). CDR3 length equals 15 residues. The CDR3 loop reads CSASPWGPSSYEQCF. The CDR3 bases are TGCAGTGCTAGTCCCTGGGGCCCTAGCTCCTACGAGCAGTGCTTC.

This clonotype has more than one count but fewer than ten. The chain carries TRBV11-1 and TRBJ2-1; 7 bases line up with TRBD2. This CDR3 region has 16 residues. Germline values: CDR1 SGHAT, CDR2 FQDESV (reference sequence). V was pared by 5 bases and J by 1 base, with 8 bases of the junction left unmatched. The CDR3: CASSVRLAVSYNEQFF. The CDR3 DNA reads as TGTGCCAGCAGCGTACGACTAGCTGTTTCCTACAATGAGCAGTTCTTC.

This clonotype was seen once. V and J are TRBV5-1 and TRBJ2-4; TRBD1 matches at 7 bases. The DNA matches TRBJ2-7 better at its end, which makes the J call doubtful. CDR1 and CDR2 from the germline V gene are SGHRS and YFSETQ. CDR3 length: 13 amino acids. DNA of the CDR3: TGCGCCAGCAGCTTGGGGGACAGTGACGAGCAGTACTTC. It specifies CASSLGDSDEQYF.

At least ten counts were recorded for this clonotype. The chain carries TRBV29-1 and TRBJ2-7; no definite D call. The CDR3 has 11 residues. Trimming left V 0 bases short and J 9 bases short, with 9 bases between. Germline CDR1 reads SQVTM; CDR2 reads ANQGSEA. The CDR3, as DNA: TGCAGCGTTGAAGACGGAATAGGGCAGTACTTC. Translated, it gives CSVEDGIGQYF.

The chain employs TRBV12-3 or TRBV12-4 and TRBJ1-2; the match to TRBD1 covers 8 bases. CDR3 length equals 14 residues. The ends lost 5 bases at V and 7 bases at J; junction bases unmatched: 9. The CDR3 region is CASSPRQGRSGYTF. CDR3 nucleotides: TGTGCCAGCAGTCCCCGACAGGGGAGGAGTGGCTACACCTTC.

A few counts support this clonotype. The V call is TRBV5-6, the J call TRBJ2-4, with 7 bases identical to TRBD1. The CDR3 loop spans 16 amino acids. Trimming at V came to 0 bases and at J to 8 bases, leaving 11 bases not matched to a gene. Germline CDR1 reads SGHDT; CDR2 reads YYEEEE. The CDR3 nucleotides read TGTGCCAGCAGCTTGGGCGGCGCGACAGGGCGGGACATTCAGTACTTC. Protein product: CASSLGGATGRDIQYF.

The chain has TRBV29-1 and TRBJ1-2; D is perhaps TRBD1 (5 bases). V was cut by 5 bases and J by 4 bases, with 17 bases left in between. CDR1 is SQVTM, CDR2 ANQGSEA, per germline. The CDR3 is made up of 14 amino acids. CDR3 sequence reads: CSVPSRDFSYGYTF. In DNA, the CDR3 is TGCAGCGTTCCTTCCAGGGATTTCTCCTATGGCTACACCTTC.

The chain joins TRBV6-1 to TRBJ2-1, with a tentative D call TRBD1 (8 bases). The CDR3 runs 15 residues. CDR1 MNHNS and CDR2 SASEGT come from the germline V gene. Trimming shortened V by 1 base and J by 4 bases, and 11 bases separated the two germline ends. CDR3 sequence (DNA): TGTGCCAGCAGTGAAGACAGGGGGGGTTACAATGAGCAGTTCTTC. It is translated as CASSEDRGGYNEQFF.

The rearrangement links TRBV7-2 to TRBJ2-7; D uncertain. The CDR3 length is 13 residues. The germline V gene encodes CDR1 SGHTA and CDR2 FQGNSA. The V end lost 8 bases, the J end lost 0 bases, and 11 bases lay between the germline ends. The CDR3 spells CASRQPSSYEQYF. In nucleotides, the CDR3 is TGTGCCAGCCGTCAACCCAGCTCCTACGAGCAGTACTTC.

This chain connects TRBV29-1 to TRBJ2-5; the match to TRBD2 covers 7 bases. J was trimmed by 3 bases and V by 8 bases; bases with no gene match: 6. From germline, CDR1 is SQVTM and CDR2 ANQGSEA. The CDR3 covers 12 residues. The CDR3 DNA follows: TGCAGCTCCCTGGGAGGGGAAGAGACCCAGTACTTC. Translating gives CSSLGGEETQYF.

The chain uses TRBV4-2 and TRBJ2-1, with 12 bases aligning to TRBD2. Germline V CDR1 and CDR2: LGHNA, YNFKEQ. The length of the CDR3 is 21 residues. Unmatched junction bases numbered 14, after V lost 0 bases and J lost 2 bases. CDR3 in amino acids: CASSQDSTSGGPLGAYNEQFF. CDR3 in DNA: TGTGCCAGCAGCCAAGATAGTACTAGCGGGGGGCCGCTAGGAGCCTACAATGAGCAGTTCTTC.

The chain links TRBV13 to TRBJ2-1; 11 positions match TRBD2. Germline V gene sequence: CDR1 PRHDT, CDR2 FYEKMQ (reference sequence). The length of the CDR3 is 15 residues. J was trimmed by 10 bases and V by 2 bases; bases with no gene match: 7. The chain's CDR3 is CASSLSSGGTEEQFF. The CDR3, as DNA: TGTGCCAGCAGCTTATCTAGCGGGGGGACGGAAGAGCAGTTCTTC.

The rearrangement links TRBV12-3 or TRBV12-4 to TRBJ2-2; 14 bases are a match to TRBD2. The CDR3 consists of 19 residues. J was trimmed by 5 bases and V by 5 bases; bases with no gene match: 13. CDR3 nucleotides: TGTGCCAGCAGTCCCCTGCGACTAGCGGGGGGGGGATATACCGGGGAGCTGTTTTTT. Protein: CASSPLRLAGGGYTGELFF.

The rearrangement joins TRBV5-1 to TRBJ1-4; TRBD1 is a possible D gene (5 bases). V lost 6 bases and J lost 7, with 16 bases in between. From germline, CDR1 is SGHRS and CDR2 YFSETQ. The CDR3 is made up of 14 amino acids. CDR3 amino acids: CASTTRQGGEKLFF. The CDR3 DNA is TGCGCCAGCACTACCCGGCAGGGCGGTGAAAAACTGTTTTTT.

This clonotype was seen many times. This sequence joins TRBV7-3 and TRBJ2-1; 12 bases line up with TRBD2. The V gene's germline CDR1 is SGHTA and CDR2 FQGTGA. CDR3 length: 16 amino acids. V was clipped by 5 bases and J by 6 bases; unmatched bases: 8. Here the CDR3 reads CASSRAGTSGFNEQFF. As DNA, the CDR3 is TGTGCCAGCAGCAGAGCCGGGACTAGCGGGTTCAATGAGCAGTTCTTC.

This clonotype came up a few times. This chain joins TRBV14 and TRBJ2-1, with 12 positions matching TRBD2. Germline-derived CDR1 and CDR2 are SGHDN and FVKESK. With 4 bases clipped from V and 10 bases from J, the junction kept 11 bases outside the gene matches. This CDR3 comprises 16 residues. Written as DNA, the CDR3 is TGTGCCAGCAGCCCGACTAGCGGGGGCTTAAAGGGGGAGCAGTTCTTC. Its translation: CASSPTSGGLKGEQFF.

The chain employs TRBV7-2 and TRBJ1-1; D gene ambiguous. Germline V CDR1 and CDR2: SGHTA, FQGNSA. The CDR3 is made up of 13 amino acids. The ends were cut back, 5 bases at V and 1 base at J, with 8 bases in the middle. CDR3 residues: CASSTQPNTEAFF. CDR3 DNA: TGTGCCAGCAGCACCCAACCGAACACTGAAGCTTTCTTT.

This sequence joins TRBV20-1 and TRBJ2-1, with D perhaps being TRBD1 or TRBD2 (5 bases each). Trimming removed 2 bases from V and 8 bases from J, with 13 bases in between. The germline CDR1 and CDR2 sequences are DFQATT and SNEGSKA (reference sequence). The CDR3 consists of 13 residues. The CDR3 DNA sequence: TGCAGTGCTAGATGGGGACGAGAGGATGAGCAGTTCTTC. Translated, it gives CSARWGREDEQFF.

This clonotype was counted once. A read error may account for a junction end that differs from germline. This rearrangement joins TRBV12-3 or TRBV12-4 to TRBJ2-3; 9 nucleotides agree with TRBD1. The CDR3 has 15 residues. CDR3 DNA sequence: TGTGCCAGCAGGTCCGGGACAGGGAGTGCAGATGCGCAGTATTTT. As protein: CASRSGTGSADAQYF.

This chain links TRBV20-1 with TRBJ1-1; TRBD1 agrees at 7 bases. V trimming: 3 bases; J trimming: 5 bases; junction bases outside the gene matches: 6. The CDR3 spans 13 residues. Germline V CDR1 and CDR2: DFQATT, SNEGSKA (reference sequence). CDR3 sequence reads: CSARGQLFTEAFF. As DNA, the CDR3 is TGCAGTGCTAGGGGACAGTTATTTACTGAAGCTTTCTTT.

J is TRBJ1-5 and V is TRBV7-2; TRBD1 aligns across 9 bases. Per germline, CDR1 SGHTA and CDR2 FQGNSA. The CDR3 runs to 15 residues. V shed 2 bases, J shed 6 bases, and the junction held 5 bases outside the gene matches. DNA for the CDR3: TGTGCCAGCAGCTTACGGACAGGGGAGTTTCAGCCCCAGCATTTT. Its translation is CASSLRTGEFQPQHF.